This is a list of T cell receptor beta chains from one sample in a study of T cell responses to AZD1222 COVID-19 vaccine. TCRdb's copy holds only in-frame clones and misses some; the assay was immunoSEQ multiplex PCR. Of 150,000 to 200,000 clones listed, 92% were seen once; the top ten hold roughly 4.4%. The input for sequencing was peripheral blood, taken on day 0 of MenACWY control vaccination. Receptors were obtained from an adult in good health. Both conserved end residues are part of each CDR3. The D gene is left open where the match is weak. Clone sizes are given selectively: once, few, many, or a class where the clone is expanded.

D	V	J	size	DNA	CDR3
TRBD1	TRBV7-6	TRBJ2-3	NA	TGTGCCAGCAGCCGAGGACAGGCCAGATCGGATACGCAGTATTTT	CASSRGQARSDTQYF
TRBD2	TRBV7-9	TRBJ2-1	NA	TGTGCCAGCAACTTAGCGGGAGAATTCAATGAGCAGTTCTTC	CASNLAGEFNEQFF
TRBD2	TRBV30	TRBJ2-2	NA	TGTGCCTGGAGTGTAGCGGGGACCGGGGAGCTGTTTTTT	CAWSVAGTGELFF
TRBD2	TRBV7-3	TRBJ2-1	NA	TGTGCCAGCAGCTTAGCGGGAGGGCCAAATGAGCAGTTCTTC	CASSLAGGPNEQFF
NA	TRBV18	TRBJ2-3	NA	TGTGCCAGCTCACCGCGGACAGAGACTAGCACAGATACGCAGTATTTT	CASSPRTETSTDTQYF
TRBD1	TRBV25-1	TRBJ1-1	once	TGTGCCAGCAGTGGACGGACAGGGGGGGATGAAGCTTTCTTT	CASSGRTGGDEAFF
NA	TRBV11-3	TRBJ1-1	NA	TGTGCCAGCAGCTTGACAGAGAACACTGAAGCTTTCTTT	CASSLTENTEAFF
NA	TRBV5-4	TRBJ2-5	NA	TGTGCCAGCAGCTTACAGAGAACCCCGTCGGAGACCCAGTACTTC	CASSLQRTPSETQYF
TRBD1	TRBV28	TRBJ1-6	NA	TGTGCCAGTCGACAGGGGGATAATTCACCCCTCCACTTT	CASRQGDNSPLHF
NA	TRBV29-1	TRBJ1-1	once	TGCAGCGTTGTGGGACGCCTCAACCCGAACACTGAAGCTTTCTTT	CSVVGRLNPNTEAFF
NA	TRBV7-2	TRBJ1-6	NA	TGTGCCAGCAGCTTAAGGCAGACCAATTCACCCCTCCACTTT	CASSLRQTNSPLHF
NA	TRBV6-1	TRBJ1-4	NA	TGTGCCAGCATAAGGGGGGTTTATGAAAAACTGTTTTTT	CASIRGVYEKLFF
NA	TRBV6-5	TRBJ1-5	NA	TGTGCCAGCAGCCAGAGTGAGAATCAGCCCCAGCATTTT	CASSQSENQPQHF
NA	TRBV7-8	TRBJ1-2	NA	TGTGCCAGCAGGGGCCCCGGCCAGACTTTGGGCTACACCTTC	CASRGPGQTLGYTF
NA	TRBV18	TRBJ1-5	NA	TGTGCCAGCTCACCGGGGTCGCTGCTAGGGCCCCAGCATTTT	CASSPGSLLGPQHF
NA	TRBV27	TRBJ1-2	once	TGTGCCAGCAGTTCCTCCTCCAATGGCTACACCTTC	CASSSSSNGYTF
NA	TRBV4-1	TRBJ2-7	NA	TGCGCCAGCAGTCTACCAGATCGGGACGAGCAGTACTTC	CASSLPDRDEQYF
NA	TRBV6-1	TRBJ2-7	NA	TGTGCCAGCAGTGAAGCGATAAGAACCTACGAGCAGTACTTC	CASSEAIRTYEQYF
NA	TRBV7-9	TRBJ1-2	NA	TGTGCCAGCACCCCCGGTTCTTCCTTTATCTATGGCTACACCTTC	CASTPGSSFIYGYTF
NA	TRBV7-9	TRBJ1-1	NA	TGTGCCAGCAGACAAATCCGCGGGGCGAACACTGAAGCTTTCTTT	CASRQIRGANTEAFF
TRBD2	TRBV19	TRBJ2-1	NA	TGTGCCAGTAGTATAGGAAGCGGGAGGGCCGATGAGCAGTTCTTC	CASSIGSGRADEQFF
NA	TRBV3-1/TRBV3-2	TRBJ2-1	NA	TGTGCCAGCAGCCAAGATGTTTGGGCCAATGAGCAGTTCTTC	CASSQDVWANEQFF
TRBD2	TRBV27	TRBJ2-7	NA	TGTGCCAGCGCGACTAGCGGTGGGCGCGAGCAGTACTTC	CASATSGGREQYF
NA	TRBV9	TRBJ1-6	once	TGTGCCAGCAGCGCCGCTGGGAGGGGGAATTCACCCCTCCACTTT	CASSAAGRGNSPLHF
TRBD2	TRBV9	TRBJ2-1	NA	TGTGCCAGCAGCGAAAGGGGGCTAGCGGGAGTCCATGAGCAGTTCTTC	CASSERGLAGVHEQFF
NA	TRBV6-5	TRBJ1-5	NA	TGTGCCAGCAGAGCTGGGACGGATAGCAATCAGCCCCAGCATTTT	CASRAGTDSNQPQHF